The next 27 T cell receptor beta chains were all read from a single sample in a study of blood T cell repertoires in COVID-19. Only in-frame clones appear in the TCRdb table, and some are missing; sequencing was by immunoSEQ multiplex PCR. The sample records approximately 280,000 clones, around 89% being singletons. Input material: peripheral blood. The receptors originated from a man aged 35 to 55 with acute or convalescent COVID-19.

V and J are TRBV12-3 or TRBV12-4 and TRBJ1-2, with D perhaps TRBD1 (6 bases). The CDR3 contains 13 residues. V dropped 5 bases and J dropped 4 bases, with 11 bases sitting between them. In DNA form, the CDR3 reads TGTGCCAGCAGTCCCACAGGGCCCTATGGCTACACCTTC. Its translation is CASSPTGPYGYTF.

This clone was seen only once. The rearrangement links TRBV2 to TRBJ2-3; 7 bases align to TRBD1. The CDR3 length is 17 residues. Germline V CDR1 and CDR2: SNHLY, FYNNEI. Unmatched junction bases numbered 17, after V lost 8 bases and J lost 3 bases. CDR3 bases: TGTGCCAGCGGTTCAGCCTCCGACAGGGTATGGACAGATACGCAGTATTTT. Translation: CASGSASDRVWTDTQYF.

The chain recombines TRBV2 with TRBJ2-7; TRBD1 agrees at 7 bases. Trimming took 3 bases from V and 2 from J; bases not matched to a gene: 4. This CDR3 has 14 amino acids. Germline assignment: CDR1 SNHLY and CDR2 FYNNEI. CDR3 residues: CASSDRDSAYEQYF. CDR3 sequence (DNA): TGTGCCAGCAGTGACCGGGACAGTGCCTACGAGCAGTACTTC.

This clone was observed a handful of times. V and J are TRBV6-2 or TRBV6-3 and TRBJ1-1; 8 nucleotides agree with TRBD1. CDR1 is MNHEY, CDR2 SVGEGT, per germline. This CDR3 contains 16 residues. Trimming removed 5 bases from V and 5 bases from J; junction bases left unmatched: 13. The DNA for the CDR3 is TGTGCCAGCAGTCCGAGACAGGGGATCGAAAGAACTGAAGCTTTCTTT. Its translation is CASSPRQGIERTEAFF.

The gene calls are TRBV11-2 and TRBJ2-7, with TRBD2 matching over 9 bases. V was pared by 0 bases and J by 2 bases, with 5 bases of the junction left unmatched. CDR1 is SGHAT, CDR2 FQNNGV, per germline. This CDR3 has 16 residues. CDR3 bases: TGTGCCAGCAGCTTAGATACGGCGGGGGGGACCTACGAGCAGTACTTC. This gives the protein CASSLDTAGGTYEQYF.

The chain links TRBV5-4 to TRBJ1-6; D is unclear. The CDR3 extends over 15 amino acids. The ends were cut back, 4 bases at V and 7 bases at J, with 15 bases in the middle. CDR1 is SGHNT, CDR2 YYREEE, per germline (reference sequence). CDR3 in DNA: TGTGCCAGCAGCGACGACTTTAGCCGGAATTCACCCCTCCACTTT. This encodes CASSDDFSRNSPLHF.

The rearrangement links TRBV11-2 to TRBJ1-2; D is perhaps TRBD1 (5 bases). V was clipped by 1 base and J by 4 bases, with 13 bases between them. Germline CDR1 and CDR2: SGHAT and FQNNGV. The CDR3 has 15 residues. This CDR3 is CASSLVPTESYGYTF. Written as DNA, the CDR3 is TGTGCCAGCAGCTTAGTGCCGACAGAGAGCTATGGCTACACCTTC.

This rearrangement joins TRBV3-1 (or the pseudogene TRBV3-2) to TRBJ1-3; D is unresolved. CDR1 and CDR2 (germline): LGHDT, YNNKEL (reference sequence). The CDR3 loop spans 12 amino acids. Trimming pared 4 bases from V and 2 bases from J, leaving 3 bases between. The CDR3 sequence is CASSPAGNTIYF. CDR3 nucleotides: TGTGCCAGCAGCCCTGCTGGAAACACCATATATTTT.

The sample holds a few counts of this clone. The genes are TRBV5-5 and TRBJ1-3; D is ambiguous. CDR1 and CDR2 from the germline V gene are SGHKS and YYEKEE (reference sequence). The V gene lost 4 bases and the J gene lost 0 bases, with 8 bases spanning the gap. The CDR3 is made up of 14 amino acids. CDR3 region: CASSAVASGNTIYF. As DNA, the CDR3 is TGTGCCAGCAGCGCCGTGGCCTCTGGAAACACCATATATTTT.

The CDR3 protein is CASSMRTGKTGNTIYF. The DNA for the CDR3 is TGTGCCAGTAGTATGCGGACAGGGAAGACTGGAAACACCATATATTTT. The chain uses TRBV19 and TRBJ1-3, with 8 bases that match TRBD1. Germline V gene data show CDR1 as LNHDA and CDR2 as SQIVND (reference sequence). V was pared by 3 bases and J by 2 bases, with 6 bases of the junction left unmatched. The CDR3 sequence is 16 residues long.

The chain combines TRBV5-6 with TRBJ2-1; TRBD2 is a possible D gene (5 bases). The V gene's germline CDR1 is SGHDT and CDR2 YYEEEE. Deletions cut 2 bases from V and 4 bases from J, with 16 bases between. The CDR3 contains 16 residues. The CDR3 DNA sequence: TGTGCCAGCAGCTTTCAAATCGGGGTCTTTTACAATGAGCAGTTCTTC. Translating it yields CASSFQIGVFYNEQFF.

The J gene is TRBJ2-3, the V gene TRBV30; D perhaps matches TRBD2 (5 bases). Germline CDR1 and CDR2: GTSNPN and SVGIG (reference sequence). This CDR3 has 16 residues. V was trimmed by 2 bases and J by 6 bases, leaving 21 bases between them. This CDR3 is CAWSYSHGGGWDTQYF. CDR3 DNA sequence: TGTGCCTGGAGTTACTCCCACGGTGGCGGGTGGGATACGCAGTATTTT.

For the CDR3, the DNA is TGTGCCAGCAGCTTTACAGGGCTCTACAATGAGCAGTTCTTC. Translated, it gives CASSFTGLYNEQFF. This chain links TRBV11-2 with TRBJ2-1; possible D gene TRBD1, 6 bases. V was trimmed by 3 bases and J by 3 bases, leaving 9 bases between them. Germline V gene sequence: CDR1 SGHAT, CDR2 FQNNGV. The CDR3 sequence is 14 residues long. Supplemented by reference TRBV11-2 and TRBJ2-1, the full variable domain reads EAGVAQSPRYKIIEKRQSVAFWCNPISGHATLYWYQQILGQGPKLLIQFQNNGVVDDSQLPKDRFSAERLKGVDSTLKIQPAKLEDSAVYLCASSFTGLYNEQFFGPGTRLTVL.

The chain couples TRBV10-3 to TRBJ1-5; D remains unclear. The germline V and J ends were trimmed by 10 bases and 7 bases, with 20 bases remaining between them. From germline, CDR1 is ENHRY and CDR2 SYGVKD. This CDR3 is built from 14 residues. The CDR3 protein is CATGDESDHQPQHF. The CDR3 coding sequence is TGTGCCACCGGGGATGAGTCAGATCACCAGCCCCAGCATTTT.

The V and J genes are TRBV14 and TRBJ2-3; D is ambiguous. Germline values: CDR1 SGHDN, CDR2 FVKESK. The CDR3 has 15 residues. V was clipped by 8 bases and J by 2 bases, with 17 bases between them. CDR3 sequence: CASSVLTKPTDTQYF. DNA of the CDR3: TGTGCCAGCTCGGTTCTAACCAAACCCACAGATACGCAGTATTTT.

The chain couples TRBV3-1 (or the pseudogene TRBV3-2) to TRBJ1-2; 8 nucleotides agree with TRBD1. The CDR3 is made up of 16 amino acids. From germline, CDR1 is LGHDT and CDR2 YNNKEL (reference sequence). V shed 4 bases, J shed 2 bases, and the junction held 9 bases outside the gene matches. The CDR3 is CASSPPTGGMNYGYTF. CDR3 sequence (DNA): TGTGCCAGCAGCCCACCTACAGGGGGGATGAACTATGGCTACACCTTC.

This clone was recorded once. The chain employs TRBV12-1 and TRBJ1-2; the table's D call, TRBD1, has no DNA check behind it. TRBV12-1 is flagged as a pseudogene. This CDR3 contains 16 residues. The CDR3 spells CASSLKGARGNYGYTF. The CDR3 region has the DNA TGTGCCAGCAGCCTGAAGGGGGCGCGGGGTAACTATGGCTACACCTTC.

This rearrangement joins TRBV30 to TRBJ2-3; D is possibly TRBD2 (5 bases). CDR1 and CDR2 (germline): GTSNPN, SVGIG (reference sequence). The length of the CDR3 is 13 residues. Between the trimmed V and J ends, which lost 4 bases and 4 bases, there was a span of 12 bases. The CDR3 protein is CAWIRGIPDTQYF. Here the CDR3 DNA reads TGTGCCTGGATCCGGGGTATCCCAGATACGCAGTATTTT.

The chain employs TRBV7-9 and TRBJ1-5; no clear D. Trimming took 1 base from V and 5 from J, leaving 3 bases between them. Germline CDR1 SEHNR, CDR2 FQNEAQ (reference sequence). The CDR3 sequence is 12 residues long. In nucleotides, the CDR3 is TGTGCCAGCAGCTTAGGAGATCAGCCCCAGCATTTT. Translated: CASSLGDQPQHF.

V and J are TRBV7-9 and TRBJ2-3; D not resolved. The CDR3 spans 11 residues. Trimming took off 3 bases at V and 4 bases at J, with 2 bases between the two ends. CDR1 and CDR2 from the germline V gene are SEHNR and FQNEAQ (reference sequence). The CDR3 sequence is CASSFADTQYF. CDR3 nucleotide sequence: TGTGCCAGCAGCTTCGCAGATACGCAGTATTTT.

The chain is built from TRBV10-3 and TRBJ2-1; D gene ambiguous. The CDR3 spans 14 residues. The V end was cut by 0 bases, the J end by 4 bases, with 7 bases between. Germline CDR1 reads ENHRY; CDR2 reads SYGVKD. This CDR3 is CAISESRRYNEQFF. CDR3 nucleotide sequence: TGTGCCATCAGTGAGTCAAGGAGATACAATGAGCAGTTCTTC.

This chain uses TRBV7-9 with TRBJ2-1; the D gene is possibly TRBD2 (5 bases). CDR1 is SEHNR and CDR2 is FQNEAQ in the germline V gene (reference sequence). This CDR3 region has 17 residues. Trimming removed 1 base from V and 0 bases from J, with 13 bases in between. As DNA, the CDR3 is TGTGCCAGCAGCTTAGGGACTTCTATGAGCTCCTACAATGAGCAGTTCTTC. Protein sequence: CASSLGTSMSSYNEQFF.

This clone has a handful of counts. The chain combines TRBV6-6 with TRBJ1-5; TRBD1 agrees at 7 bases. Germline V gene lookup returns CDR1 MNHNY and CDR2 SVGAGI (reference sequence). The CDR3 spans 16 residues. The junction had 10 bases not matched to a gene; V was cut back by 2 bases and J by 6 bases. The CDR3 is CASSYEGAAPGQPQHF. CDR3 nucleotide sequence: TGTGCCAGCAGTTACGAGGGGGCCGCCCCAGGTCAGCCCCAGCATTTT.

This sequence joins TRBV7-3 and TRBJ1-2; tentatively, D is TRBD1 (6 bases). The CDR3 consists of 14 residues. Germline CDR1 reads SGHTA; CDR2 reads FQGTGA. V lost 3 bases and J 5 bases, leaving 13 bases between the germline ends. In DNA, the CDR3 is TGTGCCAGCAGCTTTTTAGGGGGGGCTTATGGCTACACCTTC. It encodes CASSFLGGAYGYTF.

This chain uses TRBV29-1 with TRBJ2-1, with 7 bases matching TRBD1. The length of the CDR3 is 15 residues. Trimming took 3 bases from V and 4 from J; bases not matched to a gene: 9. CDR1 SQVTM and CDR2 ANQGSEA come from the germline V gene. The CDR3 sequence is CSVDGTAGMYNEQFF. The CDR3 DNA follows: TGCAGCGTTGATGGGACAGCCGGAATGTACAATGAGCAGTTCTTC.

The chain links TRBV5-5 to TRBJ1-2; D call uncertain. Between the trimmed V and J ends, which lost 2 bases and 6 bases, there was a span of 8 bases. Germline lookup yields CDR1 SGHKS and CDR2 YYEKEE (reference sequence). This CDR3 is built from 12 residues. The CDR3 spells CASSFTVNGYTF. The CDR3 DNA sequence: TGTGCCAGCAGCTTTACAGTGAATGGCTACACCTTC. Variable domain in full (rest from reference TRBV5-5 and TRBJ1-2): DAGVTQSPTHLIKTRGQQVTLRCSPISGHKSVSWYQQVLGQGPQFIFQYYEKEERGRGNFPDRFSARQFPNYSSELNVNALLLGDSALYLCASSFTVNGYTFGSGTRLTVV.

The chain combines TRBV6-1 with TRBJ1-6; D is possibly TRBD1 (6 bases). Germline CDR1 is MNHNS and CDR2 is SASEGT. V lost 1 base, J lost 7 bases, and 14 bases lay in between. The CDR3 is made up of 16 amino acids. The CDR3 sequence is CASSEVLQGTNSPLHF. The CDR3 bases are TGTGCCAGCAGTGAAGTACTACAGGGCACAAATTCACCCCTCCACTTT.